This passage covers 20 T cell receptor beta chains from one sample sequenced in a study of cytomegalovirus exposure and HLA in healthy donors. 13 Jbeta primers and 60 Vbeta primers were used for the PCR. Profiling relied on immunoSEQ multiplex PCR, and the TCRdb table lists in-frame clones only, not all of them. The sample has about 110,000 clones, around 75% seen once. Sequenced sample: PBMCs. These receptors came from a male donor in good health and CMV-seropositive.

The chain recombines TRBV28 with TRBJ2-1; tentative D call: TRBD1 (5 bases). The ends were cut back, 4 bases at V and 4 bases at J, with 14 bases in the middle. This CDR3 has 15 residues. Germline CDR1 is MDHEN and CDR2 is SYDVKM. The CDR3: CASSSAQGGYNEQFF. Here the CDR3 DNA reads TGTGCCAGCAGTTCCGCGCAGGGTGGGTACAATGAGCAGTTCTTC.

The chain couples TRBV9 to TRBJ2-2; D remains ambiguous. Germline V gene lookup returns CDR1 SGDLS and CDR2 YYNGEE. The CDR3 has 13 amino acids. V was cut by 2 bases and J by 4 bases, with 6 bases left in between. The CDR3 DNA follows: TGTGCCAGCAGCGTGGCGGTCACCGGGGAGCTGTTTTTT. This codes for CASSVAVTGELFF.

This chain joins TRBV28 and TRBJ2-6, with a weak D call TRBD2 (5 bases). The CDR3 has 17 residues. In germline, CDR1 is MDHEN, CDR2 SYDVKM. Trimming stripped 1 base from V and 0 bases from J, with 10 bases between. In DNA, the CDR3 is TGTGCCAGCAGTTTATTAGGCCGGGGCTCTGGGGCCAACGTCCTGACTTTC. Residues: CASSLLGRGSGANVLTF.

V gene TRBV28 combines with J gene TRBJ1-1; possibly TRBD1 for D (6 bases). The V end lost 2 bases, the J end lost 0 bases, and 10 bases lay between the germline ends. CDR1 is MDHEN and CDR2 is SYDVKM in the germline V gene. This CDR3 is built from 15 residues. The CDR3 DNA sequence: TGTGCCAGCAGTTTAGAGGGGGTCATGAACACTGAAGCTTTCTTT. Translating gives CASSLEGVMNTEAFF.

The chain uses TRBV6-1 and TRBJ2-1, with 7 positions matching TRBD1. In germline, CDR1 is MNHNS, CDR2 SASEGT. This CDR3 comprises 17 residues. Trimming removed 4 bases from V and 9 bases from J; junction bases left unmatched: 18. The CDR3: CASSGVPTGTVDPEQFF. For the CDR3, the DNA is TGTGCCAGCAGTGGAGTGCCAACCGGGACAGTCGACCCTGAGCAGTTCTTC.

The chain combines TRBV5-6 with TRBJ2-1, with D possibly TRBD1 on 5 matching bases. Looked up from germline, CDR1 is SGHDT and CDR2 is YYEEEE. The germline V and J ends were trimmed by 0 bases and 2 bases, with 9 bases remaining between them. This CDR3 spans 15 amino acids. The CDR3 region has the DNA TGTGCCAGCAGCTTGGTACAGGCGCCCTACAATGAGCAGTTCTTC. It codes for CASSLVQAPYNEQFF. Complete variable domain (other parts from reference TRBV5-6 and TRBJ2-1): DAGVTQSPTHLIKTRGQQVTLRCSPKSGHDTVSWYQQALGQGPQFIFQYYEEEERQRGNFPDRFSGHQFPNYSSELNVNALLLGDSALYLCASSLVQAPYNEQFFGPGTRLTVL.

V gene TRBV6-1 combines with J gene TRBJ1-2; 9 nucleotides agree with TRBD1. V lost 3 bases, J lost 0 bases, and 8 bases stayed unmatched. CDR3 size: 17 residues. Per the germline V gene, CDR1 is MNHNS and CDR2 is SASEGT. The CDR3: CASSDRQGQGANYGYTF. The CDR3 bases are TGTGCCAGCAGTGACCGACAGGGACAGGGCGCTAACTATGGCTACACCTTC.

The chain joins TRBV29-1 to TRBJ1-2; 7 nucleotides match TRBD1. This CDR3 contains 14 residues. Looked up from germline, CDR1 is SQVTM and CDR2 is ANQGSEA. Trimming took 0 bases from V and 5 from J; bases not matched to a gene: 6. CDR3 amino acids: CSVEDPRDRYGYTF. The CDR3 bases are TGCAGCGTTGAAGATCCTAGGGACAGATATGGCTACACCTTC.

CDR3 sequence: CASSSRQGRQPQHF. The CDR3 nucleotides are TGTGCCAGTAGTTCCCGACAGGGGAGACAGCCCCAGCATTTT. The chain has TRBV19 and TRBJ1-5; the match to TRBD1 covers 8 bases. With V trimmed by 5 bases and J by 7 bases, 7 bases remained unmatched. The length of the CDR3 is 14 residues. CDR1 and CDR2 (germline): LNHDA, SQIVND (reference sequence).

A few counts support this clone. The chain's CDR3 is CASSLGGAAGYTF. DNA of the CDR3: TGTGCCAGCAGCCTCGGAGGGGCTGCGGGCTACACCTTC. The chain couples TRBV27 to TRBJ1-2, with D tentatively TRBD1 (5 bases). Germline CDR1 is MNHEY and CDR2 is SMNVEV (reference sequence). V lost 6 bases and J lost 8, with 16 bases in between. This CDR3 has 13 amino acids.

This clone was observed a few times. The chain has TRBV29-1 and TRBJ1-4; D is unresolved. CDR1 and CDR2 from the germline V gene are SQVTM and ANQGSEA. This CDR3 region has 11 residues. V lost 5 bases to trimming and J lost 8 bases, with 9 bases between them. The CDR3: CSVLYREKLFF. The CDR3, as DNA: TGCAGCGTTCTCTACCGCGAAAAACTGTTTTTT.

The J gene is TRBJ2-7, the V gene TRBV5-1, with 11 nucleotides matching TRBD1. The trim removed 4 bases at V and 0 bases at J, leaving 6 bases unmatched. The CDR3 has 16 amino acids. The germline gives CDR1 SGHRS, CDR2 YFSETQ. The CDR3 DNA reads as TGCGCCAGCAGCCTCTCCGGGACAGGGGGCTCCTACGAGCAGTACTTC. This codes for CASSLSGTGGSYEQYF.

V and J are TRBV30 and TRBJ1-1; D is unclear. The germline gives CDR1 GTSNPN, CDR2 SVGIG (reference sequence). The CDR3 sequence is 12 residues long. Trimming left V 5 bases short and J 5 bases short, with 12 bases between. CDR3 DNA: TGTGCCTGGGCGACGGGGTGGACTGAAGCTTTCTTT. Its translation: CAWATGWTEAFF. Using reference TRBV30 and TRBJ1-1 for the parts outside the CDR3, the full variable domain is SQTIHQWPATLVQPVGSPLSLECTVEGTSNPNLYWYRQAAGRGLQLLFYSVGIGQISSEVPQNLSASRPQDRQFILSSKKLLLSDSGFYLCAWATGWTEAFFGQGTRLTVV.

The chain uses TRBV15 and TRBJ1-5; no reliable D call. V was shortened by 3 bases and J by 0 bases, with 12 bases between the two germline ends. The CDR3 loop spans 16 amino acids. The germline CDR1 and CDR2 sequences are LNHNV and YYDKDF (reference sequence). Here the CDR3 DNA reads TGTGCCACCAGCAGTCCCGCGGGTTATAGCAATCAGCCCCAGCATTTT. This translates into CATSSPAGYSNQPQHF.

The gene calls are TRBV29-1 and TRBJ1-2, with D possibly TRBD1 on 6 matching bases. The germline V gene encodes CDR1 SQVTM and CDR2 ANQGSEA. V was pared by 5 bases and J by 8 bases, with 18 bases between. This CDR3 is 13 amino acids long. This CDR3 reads CSVMTGPMVGYTF. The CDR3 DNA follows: TGCAGCGTTATGACAGGACCTATGGTGGGCTACACCTTC.

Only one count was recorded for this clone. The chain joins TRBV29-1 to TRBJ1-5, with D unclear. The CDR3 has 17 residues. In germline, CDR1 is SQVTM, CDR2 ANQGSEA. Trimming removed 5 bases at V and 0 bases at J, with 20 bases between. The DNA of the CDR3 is TGCAGCGTTCTAGAGGACTCCCCCTATCGTAGCAATCAGCCCCAGCATTTT. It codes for CSVLEDSPYRSNQPQHF.

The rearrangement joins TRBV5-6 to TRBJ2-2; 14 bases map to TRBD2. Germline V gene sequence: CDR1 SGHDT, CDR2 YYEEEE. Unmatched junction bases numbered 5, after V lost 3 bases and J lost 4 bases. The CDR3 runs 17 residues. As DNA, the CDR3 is TGTGCCAGCAGCTGGGGACTAGCGGGAGAGGGCACCGGGGAGCTGTTTTTT. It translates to CASSWGLAGEGTGELFF. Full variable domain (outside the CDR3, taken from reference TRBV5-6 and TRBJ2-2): DAGVTQSPTHLIKTRGQQVTLRCSPKSGHDTVSWYQQALGQGPQFIFQYYEEEERQRGNFPDRFSGHQFPNYSSELNVNALLLGDSALYLCASSWGLAGEGTGELFFGEGSRLTVL.

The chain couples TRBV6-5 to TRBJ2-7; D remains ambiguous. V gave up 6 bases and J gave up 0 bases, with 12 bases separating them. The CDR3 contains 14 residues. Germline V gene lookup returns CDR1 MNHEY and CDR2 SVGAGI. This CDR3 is CASRYQALSYEQYF. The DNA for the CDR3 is TGTGCCAGCAGGTACCAGGCCCTCTCCTACGAGCAGTACTTC.

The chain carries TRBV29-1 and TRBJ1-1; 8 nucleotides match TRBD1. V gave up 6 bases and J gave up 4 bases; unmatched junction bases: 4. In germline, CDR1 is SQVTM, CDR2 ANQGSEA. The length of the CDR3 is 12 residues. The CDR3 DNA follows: TGCAGCGTCCGACAGGGGATCACTGAAGCTTTCTTT. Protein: CSVRQGITEAFF. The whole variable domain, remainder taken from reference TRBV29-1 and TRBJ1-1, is SAVISQKPSRDICQRGTSLTIQCQVDSQVTMMFWYRQQPGQSLTLIATANQGSEATYESGFVIDKFPISRPNLTFSTLTVSNMSPEDSSIYLCSVRQGITEAFFGQGTRLTVV.

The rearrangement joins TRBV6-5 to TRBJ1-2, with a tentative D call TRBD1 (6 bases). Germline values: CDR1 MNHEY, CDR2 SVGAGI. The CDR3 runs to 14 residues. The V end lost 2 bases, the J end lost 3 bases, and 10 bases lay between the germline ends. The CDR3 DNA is TGTGCCAGCAGTTACCAGGGGAAGGACTATGGCTACACCTTC. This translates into CASSYQGKDYGYTF.